A selection of T cell receptor beta chains follows, all from one sample in a study of blood T cell repertoires in COVID-19. Data came from immunoSEQ multiplex PCR; TCRdb stores just in-frame clones and leaves some out. In the table there are over 250,000 clones, approximately 78% of which are singletons. Sequencing was done on a sample of PBMCs or T cells enriched from blood (not recorded which). All receptors come from a man aged 40-49 years who had been exposed to COVID-19. The CDR3 runs from the conserved cysteine through the conserved F or W. The size entry is marked missing in some rows and otherwise reads once, few, many or a size class.

j_call | v_call | clone_size | cdr3_aa
TRBJ2-2 | TRBV4-1 | - | CASRPLGTLYVGPASGELFF
TRBJ1-6 | TRBV30 | - | CAWVPTGTGGVSPLHF
TRBJ1-1 | TRBV5-1 | - | CASSLGLGGTNTEAFF
TRBJ2-2 | TRBV14 | - | CASSSLAGGPSGELFF
TRBJ1-2 | TRBV19 | - | CASGPGAHYGYTF
TRBJ2-2 | TRBV5-1 | - | CASSSGTLENTGELFF
TRBJ2-1 | TRBV11-2 | - | CASSLVPSGDNEQFF
TRBJ1-1 | TRBV5-1 | - | CASSKRVNTEAFF
TRBJ1-4 | TRBV28 | - | CASGQGSFEKLFF
TRBJ2-3 | TRBV28 | - | CASSSGSLTDTQYF
TRBJ1-1 | TRBV5-1 | - | CASSPESLNTEAFF
TRBJ1-2 | TRBV18 | - | CASSPGSTPRGYGYTF
TRBJ1-5 | TRBV12-5 | - | CASGLVLSGNQPQHF
TRBJ2-7 | TRBV18 | - | CASSLVTSVTYEQYF
TRBJ2-1 | TRBV7-2 | - | CASSRQGWDEQFF
TRBJ2-4 | TRBV16 | - | CASSPQGKLAKNIQYF
TRBJ1-2 | TRBV11-2 | - | CASSITGSGGYTF
TRBJ1-2 | TRBV7-3 | - | CASSSSGGSYTF
TRBJ1-5 | TRBV7-9 | - | CASRGTGSDQPQHF
TRBJ1-1 | TRBV3-1/TRBV3-2 | - | CASSQDAPHTEAFF
TRBJ2-1 | TRBV27 | - | CASSSRPSAGRNEQFF
TRBJ1-6 | TRBV9 | - | CASSVVQIQFGSPLHF
TRBJ1-2 | TRBV12-3/TRBV12-4 | - | CASSFTRNGYTF
TRBJ2-7 | TRBV5-8 | - | CASSLAGKSYEQYF
TRBJ1-1 | TRBV25-1 | - | CASSDPGQYEAEAFF
TRBJ2-7 | TRBV5-1 | - | CASREWGQVSYEQYF
TRBJ2-2 | TRBV24-1 | - | CATRRGFSGELFF
TRBJ2-1 | TRBV19 | - | CASSILAGATYNEQFF
TRBJ2-7 | TRBV12-5 | - | CASGSKMDKFSYEQYF
TRBJ2-1 | TRBV12-3/TRBV12-4 | - | CASSLVEGNEQFF
TRBJ2-1 | TRBV3-1/TRBV3-2 | - | CASSQGQTTSVQFF
TRBJ2-6 | TRBV2 | few | CASSEGLSGANVLTF
TRBJ2-3 | TRBV11-3 | - | CASRGLSSTDTQYF
TRBJ2-1 | TRBV1 | - | CTSSQDVGGTRRVVGNEQFF
TRBJ2-1 | TRBV12-5 | - | CASGLGDRVRESGNEQFF
TRBJ2-3 | TRBV7-2 | - | CASSQRAGPVF
TRBJ1-1 | TRBV15 | - | CATSRDVGTRMNTEAFF
TRBJ2-2 | TRBV9 | many | CASSTRTSGRPGELFF
TRBJ2-7 | TRBV10-2 | - | CATLGGNEQYF
TRBJ2-5 | TRBV7-9 | - | CASSLVATGETQYF
TRBJ2-5 | TRBV29-1 | - | CSSTGMTKETQYF
TRBJ1-4 | TRBV14 | many | CASSLGGMGEKLFF
TRBJ2-3 | TRBV14 | - | CASSQEIEYTDTQYF
TRBJ1-4 | TRBV19 | - | CASRRTGTNEKLFF
TRBJ2-7 | TRBV5-4 | - | CASSLGHSYEQYF
TRBJ2-7 | TRBV6-5 | - | CATTPPAGADEQYF
TRBJ1-4 | TRBV7-9 | once | CASSSALRKLFF
TRBJ1-5 | TRBV9 | - | CASSVGATGNQPQHF
TRBJ2-3 | TRBV3-1/TRBV3-2 | once | CASSQGRGADTQYF
TRBJ2-3 | TRBV4-1 | - | CASSQGTGGGRTDTQYF
TRBJ1-1 | TRBV25-1 | - | CASSDKGWNTEAFF
TRBJ2-5 | TRBV5-1 | - | CASSLASRTGGETQYF
TRBJ1-5 | TRBV6-5 | few | CASSPTDSNQPQHF